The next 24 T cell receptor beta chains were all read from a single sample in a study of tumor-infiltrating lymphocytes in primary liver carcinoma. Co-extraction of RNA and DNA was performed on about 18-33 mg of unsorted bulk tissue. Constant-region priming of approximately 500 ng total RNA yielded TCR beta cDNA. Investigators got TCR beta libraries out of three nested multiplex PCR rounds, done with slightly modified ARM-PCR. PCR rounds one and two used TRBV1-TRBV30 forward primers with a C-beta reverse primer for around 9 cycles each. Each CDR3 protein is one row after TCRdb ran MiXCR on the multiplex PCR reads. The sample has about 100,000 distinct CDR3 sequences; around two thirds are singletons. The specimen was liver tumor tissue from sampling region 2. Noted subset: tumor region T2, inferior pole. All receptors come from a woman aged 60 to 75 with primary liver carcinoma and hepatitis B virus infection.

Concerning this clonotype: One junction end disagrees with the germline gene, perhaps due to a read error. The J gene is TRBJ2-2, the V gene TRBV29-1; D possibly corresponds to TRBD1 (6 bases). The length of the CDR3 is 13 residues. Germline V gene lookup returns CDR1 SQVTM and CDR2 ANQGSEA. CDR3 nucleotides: TGCAGCTCTCGGTCAGGGGAGACCGGGGAGCTGTTTTTC. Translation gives CSSRSGETGELFF.

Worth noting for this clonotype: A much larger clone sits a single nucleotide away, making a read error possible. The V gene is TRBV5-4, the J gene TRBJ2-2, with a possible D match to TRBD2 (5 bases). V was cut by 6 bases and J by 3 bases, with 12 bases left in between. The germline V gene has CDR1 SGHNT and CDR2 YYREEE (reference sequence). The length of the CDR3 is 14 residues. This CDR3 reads CASKRKLDTGELFF. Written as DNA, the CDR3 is TGTGCCAGCAAGCGGAAGTTGGACACCGGGGAGCTGTTTTTT.

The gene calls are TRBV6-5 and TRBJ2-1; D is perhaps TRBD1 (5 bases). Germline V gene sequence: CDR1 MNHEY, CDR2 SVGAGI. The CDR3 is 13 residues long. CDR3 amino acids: CTSSLGHISEQFF. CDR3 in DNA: TGTACAAGCAGTTTGGGGCACATCAGTGAGCAGTTCTTC.

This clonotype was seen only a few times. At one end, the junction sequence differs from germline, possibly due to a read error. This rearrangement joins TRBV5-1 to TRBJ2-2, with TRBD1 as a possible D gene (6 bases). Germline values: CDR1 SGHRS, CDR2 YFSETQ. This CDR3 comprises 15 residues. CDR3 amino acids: CASNLGHGYTGELFF. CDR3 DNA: TGCGCCAGCAACTTGGGACACGGTTACACCGGGGAGCTGTTTTTT.

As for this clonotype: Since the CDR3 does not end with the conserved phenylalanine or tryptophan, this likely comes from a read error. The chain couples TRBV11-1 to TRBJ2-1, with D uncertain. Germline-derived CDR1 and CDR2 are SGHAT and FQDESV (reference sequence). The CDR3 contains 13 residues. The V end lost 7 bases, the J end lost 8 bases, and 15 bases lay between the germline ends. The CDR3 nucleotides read TGTGCCAGCAACTTCGGCACGGATGATGAGCAGTTCTCC. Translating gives CASNFGTDDEQFS.

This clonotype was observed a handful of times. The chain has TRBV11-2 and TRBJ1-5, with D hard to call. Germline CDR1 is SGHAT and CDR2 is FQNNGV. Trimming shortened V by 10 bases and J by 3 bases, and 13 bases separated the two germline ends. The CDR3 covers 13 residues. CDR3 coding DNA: TGTGCCAACAGTAGGGATTACAATCAGCCCCAGCATTTT. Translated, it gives CANSRDYNQPQHF.

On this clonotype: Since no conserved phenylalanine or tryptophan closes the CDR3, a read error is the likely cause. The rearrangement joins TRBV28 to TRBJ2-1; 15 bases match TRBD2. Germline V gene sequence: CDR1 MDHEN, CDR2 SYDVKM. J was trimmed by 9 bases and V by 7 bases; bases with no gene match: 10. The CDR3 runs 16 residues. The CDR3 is CASTGGGTSGRSEQFS. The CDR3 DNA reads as TGTGCCAGCACCGGGGGGGGGACTAGCGGGAGGTCTGAGCAGTTCTCC.

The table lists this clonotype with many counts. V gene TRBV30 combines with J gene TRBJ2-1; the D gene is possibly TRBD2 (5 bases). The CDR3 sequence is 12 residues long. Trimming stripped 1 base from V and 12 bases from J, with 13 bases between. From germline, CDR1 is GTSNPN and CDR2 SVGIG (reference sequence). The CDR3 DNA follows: TGTGCCTGGAGTGATGGAGGACGGGGGCAGTTCTTC. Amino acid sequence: CAWSDGGRGQFF.

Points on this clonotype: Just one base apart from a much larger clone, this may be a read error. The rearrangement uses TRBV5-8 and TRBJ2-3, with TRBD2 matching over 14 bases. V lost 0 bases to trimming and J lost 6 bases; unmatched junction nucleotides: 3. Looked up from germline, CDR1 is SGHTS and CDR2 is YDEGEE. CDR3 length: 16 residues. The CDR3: CASSLGLAGGVDTQYF. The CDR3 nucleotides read TGTGCCAGCAGCTTGGGACTAGCGGGAGGGGTGGATACGCAGTATTTT.

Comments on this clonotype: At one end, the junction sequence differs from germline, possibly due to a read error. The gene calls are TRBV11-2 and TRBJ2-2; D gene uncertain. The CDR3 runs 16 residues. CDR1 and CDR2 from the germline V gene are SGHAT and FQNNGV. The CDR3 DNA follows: TGTGCCAGCAACTTACGCTTTGACATTCCCACCGGGGAGCTGTTTTTT. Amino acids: CASNLRFDIPTGELFF. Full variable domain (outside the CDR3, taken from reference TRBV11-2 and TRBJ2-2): EAGVAQSPRYKIIEKRQSVAFWCNPISGHATLYWYQQILGQGPKLLIQFQNNGVVDDSQLPKDRFSAERLKGVDSTLKIQPAKLEDSAVYLCASNLRFDIPTGELFFGEGSRLTVL.

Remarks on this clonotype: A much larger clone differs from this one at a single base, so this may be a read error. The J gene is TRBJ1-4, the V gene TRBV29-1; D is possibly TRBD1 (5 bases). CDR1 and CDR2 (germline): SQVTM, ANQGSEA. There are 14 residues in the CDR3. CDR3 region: CGARGAGRDEKLFF. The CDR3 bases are TGCGGCGCCAGAGGGGCAGGGCGGGATGAAAAACTGTTTTTT.

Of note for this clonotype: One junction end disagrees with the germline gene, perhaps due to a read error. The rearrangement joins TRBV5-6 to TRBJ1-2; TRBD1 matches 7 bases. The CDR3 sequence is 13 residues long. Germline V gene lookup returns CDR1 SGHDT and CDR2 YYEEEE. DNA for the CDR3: TGTGCCAACAGCCGGGACAGTAACTATGGTTACACCTTC. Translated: CANSRDSNYGYTF.

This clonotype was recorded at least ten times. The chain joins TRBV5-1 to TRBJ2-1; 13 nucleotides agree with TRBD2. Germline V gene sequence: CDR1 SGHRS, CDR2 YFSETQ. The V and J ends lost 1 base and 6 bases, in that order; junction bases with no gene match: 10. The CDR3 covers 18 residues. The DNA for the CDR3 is TGCGCCAGCAGCTTGTTTGGACTAGCGGGAGTAGGGAGCAATGAGCAGTTCTTC. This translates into CASSLFGLAGVGSNEQFF.

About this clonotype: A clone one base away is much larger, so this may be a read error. The CDR3 bases are TGTGCCAGCAGCCAGACGGACAGGGTCCTTAGGGGCTACACCTTC. Translation: CASSQTDRVLRGYTF. The chain links TRBV28 to TRBJ1-2; 8 bases line up with TRBD1. CDR1 and CDR2 (germline): MDHEN, SYDVKM. This CDR3 comprises 15 residues. V gave up 6 bases and J gave up 8 bases; unmatched junction bases: 14.

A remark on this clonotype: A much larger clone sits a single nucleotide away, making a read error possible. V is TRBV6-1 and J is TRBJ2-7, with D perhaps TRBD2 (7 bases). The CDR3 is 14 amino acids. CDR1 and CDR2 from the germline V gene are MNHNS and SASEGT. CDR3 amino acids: CTSSVEGGVYEQYF. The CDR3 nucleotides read TGTACCAGCAGTGTGGAGGGGGGGGTCTACGAGCAGTACTTC.

The CDR3 is CSVDWGTYEQYF. In DNA, the CDR3 is TGCAGCGTTGACTGGGGGACATACGAGCAGTACTTC. The chain links TRBV29-1 to TRBJ2-7, with D perhaps matching TRBD1 (6 bases). V was pared by 3 bases and J by 4 bases, with 10 bases between. Germline V gene lookup returns CDR1 SQVTM and CDR2 ANQGSEA. This CDR3 region has 12 residues.

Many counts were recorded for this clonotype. The CDR3: CASRGRPGLAEETQYF. The CDR3 nucleotides are TGTGCCAGCAGGGGACGGCCGGGACTAGCGGAAGAGACCCAGTACTTC. The V gene is TRBV6-2 or TRBV6-3, the J gene TRBJ2-5; 11 nucleotides align to TRBD2. Germline CDR1 MNHEY, CDR2 SVGEGT. Trimming at V came to 6 bases and at J to 3 bases, leaving 9 bases not matched to a gene. The CDR3 length is 16 residues.

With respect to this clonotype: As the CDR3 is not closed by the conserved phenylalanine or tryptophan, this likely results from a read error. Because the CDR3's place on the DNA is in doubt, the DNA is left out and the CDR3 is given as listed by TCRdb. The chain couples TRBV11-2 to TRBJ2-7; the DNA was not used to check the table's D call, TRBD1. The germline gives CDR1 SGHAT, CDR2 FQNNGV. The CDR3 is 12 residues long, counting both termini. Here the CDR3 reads CANSRTGEEKYS.

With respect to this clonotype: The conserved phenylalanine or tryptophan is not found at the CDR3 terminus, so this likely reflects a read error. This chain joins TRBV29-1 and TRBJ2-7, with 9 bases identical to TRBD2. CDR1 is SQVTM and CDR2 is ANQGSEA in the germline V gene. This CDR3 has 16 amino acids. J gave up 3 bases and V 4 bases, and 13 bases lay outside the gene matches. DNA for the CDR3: TGCAGCGTTGTTCGGAGTAGCGGGAGACCTTACTACGAGCAGTACTCC. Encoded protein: CSVVRSSGRPYYEQYS.

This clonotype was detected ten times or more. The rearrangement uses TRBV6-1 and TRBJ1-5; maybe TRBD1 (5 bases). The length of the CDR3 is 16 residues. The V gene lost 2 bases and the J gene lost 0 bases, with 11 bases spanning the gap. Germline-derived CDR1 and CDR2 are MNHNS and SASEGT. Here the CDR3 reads CASSERGHFSNQPQHF. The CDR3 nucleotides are TGTGCCAGCAGTGAACGTGGACATTTTAGCAATCAGCCCCAGCATTTT.

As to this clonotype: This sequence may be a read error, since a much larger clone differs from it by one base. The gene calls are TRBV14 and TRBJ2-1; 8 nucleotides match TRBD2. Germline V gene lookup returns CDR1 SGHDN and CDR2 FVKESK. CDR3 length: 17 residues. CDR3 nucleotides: TGTGCCAGCAGCCAGCGGAAGGGACTAGTCTCCTACGATGAGCAGTTCTTC. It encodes CASSQRKGLVSYDEQFF.

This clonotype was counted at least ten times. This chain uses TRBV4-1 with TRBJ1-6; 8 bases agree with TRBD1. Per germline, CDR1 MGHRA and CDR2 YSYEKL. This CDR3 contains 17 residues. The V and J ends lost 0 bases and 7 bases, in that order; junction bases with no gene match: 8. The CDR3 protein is CASSQDPDRARNSPLHF. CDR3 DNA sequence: TGCGCCAGCAGCCAAGACCCGGACAGGGCCCGAAATTCACCCCTCCACTTT.

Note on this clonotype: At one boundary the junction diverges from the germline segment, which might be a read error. This CDR3 is CASSGERQSNEALF. CDR3 nucleotide sequence: TGTGCCAGCAGCGGGGAAAGGCAGTCCAATGAAGCTTTGTTT. The gene calls are TRBV11-1 and TRBJ1-1; D is unresolved. The CDR3 spans 14 residues. CDR1 SGHAT and CDR2 FQDESV come from the germline V gene (reference sequence).

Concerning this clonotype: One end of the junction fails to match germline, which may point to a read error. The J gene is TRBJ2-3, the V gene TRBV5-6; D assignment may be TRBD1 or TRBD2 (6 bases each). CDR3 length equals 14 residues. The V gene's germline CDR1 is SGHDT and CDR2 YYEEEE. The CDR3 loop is CDSSLWGATDTQFF. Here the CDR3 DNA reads TGTGACAGCAGCTTGTGGGGGGCCACAGATACGCAGTTTTTT.